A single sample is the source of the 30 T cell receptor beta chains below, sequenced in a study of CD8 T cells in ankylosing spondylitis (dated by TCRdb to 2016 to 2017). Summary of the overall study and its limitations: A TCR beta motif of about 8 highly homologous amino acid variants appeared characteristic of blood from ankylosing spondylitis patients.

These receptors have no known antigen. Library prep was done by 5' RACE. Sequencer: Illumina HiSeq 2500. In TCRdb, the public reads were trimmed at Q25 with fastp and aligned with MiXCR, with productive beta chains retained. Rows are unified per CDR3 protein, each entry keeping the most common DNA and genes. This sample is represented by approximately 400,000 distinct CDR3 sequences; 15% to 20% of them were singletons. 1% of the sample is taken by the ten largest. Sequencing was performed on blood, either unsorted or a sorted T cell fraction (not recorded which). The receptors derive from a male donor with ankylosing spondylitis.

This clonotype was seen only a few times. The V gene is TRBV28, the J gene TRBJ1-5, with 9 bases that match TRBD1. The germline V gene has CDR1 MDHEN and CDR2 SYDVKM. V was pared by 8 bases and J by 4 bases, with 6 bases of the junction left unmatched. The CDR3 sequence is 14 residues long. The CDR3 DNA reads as TGTGCCAGCGTATACAGGGGGCAGAATCAGCCCCAGCATTTT. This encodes CASVYRGQNQPQHF.

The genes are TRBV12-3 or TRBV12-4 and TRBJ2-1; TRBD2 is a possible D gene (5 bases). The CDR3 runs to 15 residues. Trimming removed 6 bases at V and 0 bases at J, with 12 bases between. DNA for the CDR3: TGTGCCAGCAGGGGGAGACCGGGCTCCTACAATGAGCAGTTCTTC. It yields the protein CASRGRPGSYNEQFF.

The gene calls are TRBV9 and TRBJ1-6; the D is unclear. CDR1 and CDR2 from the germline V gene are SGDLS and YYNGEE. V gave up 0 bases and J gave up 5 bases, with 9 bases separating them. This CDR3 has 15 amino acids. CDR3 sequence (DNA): TGTGCCAGCAGCGTAGGGAGGGCGGATAATTCACCCCTCCACTTT. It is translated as CASSVGRADNSPLHF.

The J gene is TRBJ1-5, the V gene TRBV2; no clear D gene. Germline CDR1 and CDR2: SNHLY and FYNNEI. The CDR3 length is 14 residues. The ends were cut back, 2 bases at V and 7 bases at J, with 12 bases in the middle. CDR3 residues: CASSESYAGQPQHF. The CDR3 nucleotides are TGTGCCAGCAGTGAATCCTATGCTGGCCAGCCCCAGCATTTT.

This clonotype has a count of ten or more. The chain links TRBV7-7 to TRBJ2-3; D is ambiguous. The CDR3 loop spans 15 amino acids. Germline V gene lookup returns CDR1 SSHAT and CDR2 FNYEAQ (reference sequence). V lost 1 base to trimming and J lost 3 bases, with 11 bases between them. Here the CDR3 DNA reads TGTGCCAGCAGCTTAGGGACGGACGGAACAGATACGCAGTATTTT. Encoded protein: CASSLGTDGTDTQYF.

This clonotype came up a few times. The CDR3 DNA is TGTGCCATCAGTCTCGCGGGGGACAGCACAGATACGCAGTATTTT. Translated, it gives CAISLAGDSTDTQYF. V usage is TRBV10-3 and J usage is TRBJ2-3; 7 nucleotides align to TRBD2. The V and J ends lost 5 bases and 0 bases, in that order; junction bases with no gene match: 5. The germline CDR1 and CDR2 sequences are ENHRY and SYGVKD. The CDR3 runs 15 residues.

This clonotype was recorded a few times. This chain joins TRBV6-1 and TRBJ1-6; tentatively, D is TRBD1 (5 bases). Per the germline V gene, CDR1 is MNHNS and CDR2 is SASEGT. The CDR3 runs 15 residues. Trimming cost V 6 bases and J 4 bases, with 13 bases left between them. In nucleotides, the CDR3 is TGTGCCAGCAGACCCGGACACACGTATAATTCACCCCTCCACTTT. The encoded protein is CASRPGHTYNSPLHF.

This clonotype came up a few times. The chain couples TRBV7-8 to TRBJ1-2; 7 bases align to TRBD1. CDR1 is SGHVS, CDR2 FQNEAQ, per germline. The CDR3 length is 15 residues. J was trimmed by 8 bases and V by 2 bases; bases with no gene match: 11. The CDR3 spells CASSLRGNAGGGYTF. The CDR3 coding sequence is TGTGCCAGCAGCTTAAGGGGCAATGCAGGGGGAGGCTACACCTTC.

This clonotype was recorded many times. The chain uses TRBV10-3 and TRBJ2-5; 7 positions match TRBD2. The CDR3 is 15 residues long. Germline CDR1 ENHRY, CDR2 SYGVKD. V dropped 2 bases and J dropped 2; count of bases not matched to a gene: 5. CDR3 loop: CAISEASGPQETQYF. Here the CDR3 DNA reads TGTGCCATCAGTGAGGCTAGCGGCCCTCAAGAGACCCAGTACTTC.

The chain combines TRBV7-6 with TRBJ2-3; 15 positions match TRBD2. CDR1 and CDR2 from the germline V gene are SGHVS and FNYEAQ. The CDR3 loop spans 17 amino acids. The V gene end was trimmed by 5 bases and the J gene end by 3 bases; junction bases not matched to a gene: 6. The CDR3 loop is CASSPRTSGRATDTQYF. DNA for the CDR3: TGTGCCAGCAGCCCCCGGACTAGCGGGAGGGCAACAGATACGCAGTATTTT.

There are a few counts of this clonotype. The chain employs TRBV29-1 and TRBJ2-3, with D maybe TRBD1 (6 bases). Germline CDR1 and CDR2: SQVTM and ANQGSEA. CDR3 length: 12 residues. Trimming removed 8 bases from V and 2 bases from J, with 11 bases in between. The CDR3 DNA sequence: TGCAGCACCCGGGACAACACAGATACGCAGTATTTT. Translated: CSTRDNTDTQYF.

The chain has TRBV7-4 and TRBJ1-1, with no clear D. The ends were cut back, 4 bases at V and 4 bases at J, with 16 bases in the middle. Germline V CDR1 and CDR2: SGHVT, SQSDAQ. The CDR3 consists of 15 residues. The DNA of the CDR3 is TGTGCCAGCAGCTCCTACCTGACTGGGAGCACTGAAGCTTTCTTT. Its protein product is CASSSYLTGSTEAFF.

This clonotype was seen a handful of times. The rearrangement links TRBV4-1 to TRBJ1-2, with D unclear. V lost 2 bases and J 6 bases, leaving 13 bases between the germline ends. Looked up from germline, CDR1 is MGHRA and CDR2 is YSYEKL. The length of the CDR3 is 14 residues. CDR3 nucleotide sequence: TGCGCCAGCAGCCAAAGCGTAGCTAGTAATGGCTACACCTTC. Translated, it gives CASSQSVASNGYTF.

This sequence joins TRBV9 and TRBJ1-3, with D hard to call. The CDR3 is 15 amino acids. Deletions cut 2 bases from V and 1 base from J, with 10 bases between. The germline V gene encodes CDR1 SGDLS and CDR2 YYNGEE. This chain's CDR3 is CASSVHPRSGNTIYF. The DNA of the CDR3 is TGTGCCAGCAGCGTGCATCCAAGATCTGGAAACACCATATATTTT.

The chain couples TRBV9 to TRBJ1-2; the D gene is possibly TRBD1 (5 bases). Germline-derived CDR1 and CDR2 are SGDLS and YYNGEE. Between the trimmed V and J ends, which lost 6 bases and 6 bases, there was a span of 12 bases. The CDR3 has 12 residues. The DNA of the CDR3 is TGTGCCAGCACAAAGAGCAGGGATGGCTACACCTTC. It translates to CASTKSRDGYTF.

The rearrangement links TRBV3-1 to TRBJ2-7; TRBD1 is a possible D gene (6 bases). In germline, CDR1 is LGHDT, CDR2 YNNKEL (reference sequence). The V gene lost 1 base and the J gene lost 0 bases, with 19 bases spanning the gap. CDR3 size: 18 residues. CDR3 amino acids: CASSQGPNGDTSSYEQYF. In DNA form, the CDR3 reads TGTGCCAGCAGCCAAGGTCCGAACGGGGACACTAGCTCCTACGAGCAGTACTTC.

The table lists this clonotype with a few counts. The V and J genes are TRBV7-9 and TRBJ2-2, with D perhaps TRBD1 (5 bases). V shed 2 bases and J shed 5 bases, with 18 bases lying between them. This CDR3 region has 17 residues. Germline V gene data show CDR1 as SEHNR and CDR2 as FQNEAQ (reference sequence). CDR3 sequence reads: CASSLTGVISRTGELFF. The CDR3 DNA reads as TGTGCCAGCAGCTTAACAGGTGTGATCTCGAGAACCGGGGAGCTGTTTTTT.

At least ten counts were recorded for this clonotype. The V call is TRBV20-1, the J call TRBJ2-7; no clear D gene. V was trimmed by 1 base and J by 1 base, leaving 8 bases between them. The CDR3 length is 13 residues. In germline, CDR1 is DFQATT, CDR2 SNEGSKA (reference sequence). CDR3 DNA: TGCAGTGCTAGAGTGGGCCGGTCCTACGAGCAGTACTTC. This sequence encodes CSARVGRSYEQYF.

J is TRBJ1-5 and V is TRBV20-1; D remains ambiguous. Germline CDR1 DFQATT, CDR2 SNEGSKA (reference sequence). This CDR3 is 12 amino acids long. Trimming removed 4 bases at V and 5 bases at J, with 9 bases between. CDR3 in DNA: TGCAGTGCTACCCGAAGGGATCAGCCCCAGCATTTT. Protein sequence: CSATRRDQPQHF.

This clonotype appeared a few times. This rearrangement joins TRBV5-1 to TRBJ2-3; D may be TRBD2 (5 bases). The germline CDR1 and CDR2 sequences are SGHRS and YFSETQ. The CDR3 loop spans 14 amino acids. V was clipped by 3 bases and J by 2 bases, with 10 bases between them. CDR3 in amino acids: CASSSDWDTDTQYF. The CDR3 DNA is TGCGCCAGCAGCTCGGACTGGGACACAGATACGCAGTATTTT.

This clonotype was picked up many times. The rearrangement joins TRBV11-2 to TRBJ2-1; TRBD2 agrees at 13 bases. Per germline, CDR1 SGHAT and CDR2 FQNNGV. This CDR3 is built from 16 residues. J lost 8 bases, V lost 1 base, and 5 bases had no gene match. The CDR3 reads CASSLAGLAGADEQFF. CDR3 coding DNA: TGTGCCAGCAGCTTAGCCGGACTAGCGGGAGCAGATGAGCAGTTCTTC.

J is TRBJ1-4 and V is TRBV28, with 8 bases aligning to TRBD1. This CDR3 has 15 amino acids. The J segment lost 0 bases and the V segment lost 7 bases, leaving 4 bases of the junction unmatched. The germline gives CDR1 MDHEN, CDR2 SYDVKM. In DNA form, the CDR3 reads TGTGCCAGCAAGACAGGGGTCTCAACTAATGAAAAACTGTTTTTT. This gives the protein CASKTGVSTNEKLFF. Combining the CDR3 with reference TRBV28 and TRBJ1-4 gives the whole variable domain DVKVTQSSRYLVKRTGEKVFLECVQDMDHENMFWYRQDPGLGLRLIYFSYDVKMKEKGDIPEGYSVSREKKERFSLILESASTNQTSMYLCASKTGVSTNEKLFFGSGTQLSVL.

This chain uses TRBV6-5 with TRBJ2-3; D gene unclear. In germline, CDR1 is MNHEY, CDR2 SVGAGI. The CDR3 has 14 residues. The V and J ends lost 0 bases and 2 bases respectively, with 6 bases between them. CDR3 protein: CASSYSANTDTQYF. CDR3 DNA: TGTGCCAGCAGTTACTCGGCCAACACAGATACGCAGTATTTT.

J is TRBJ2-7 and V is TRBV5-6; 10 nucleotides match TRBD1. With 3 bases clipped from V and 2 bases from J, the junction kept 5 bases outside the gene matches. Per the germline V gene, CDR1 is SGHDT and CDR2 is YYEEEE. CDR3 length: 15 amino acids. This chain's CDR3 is CASSSGTGAPYEQYF. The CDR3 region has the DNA TGTGCCAGCAGCTCCGGGACAGGGGCACCCTACGAGCAGTACTTC.

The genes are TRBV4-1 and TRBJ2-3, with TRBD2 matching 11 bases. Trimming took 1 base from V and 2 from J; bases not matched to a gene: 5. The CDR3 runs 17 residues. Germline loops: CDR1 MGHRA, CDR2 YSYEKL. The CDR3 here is CASSQGLLAGDTDTQYF. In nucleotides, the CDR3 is TGCGCCAGCAGCCAAGGATTACTAGCGGGGGACACAGATACGCAGTATTTT.

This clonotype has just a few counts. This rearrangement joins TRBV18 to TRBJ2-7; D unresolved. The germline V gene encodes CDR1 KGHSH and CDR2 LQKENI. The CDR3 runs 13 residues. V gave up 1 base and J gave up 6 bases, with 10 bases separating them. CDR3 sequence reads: CASSPLALSEQYF. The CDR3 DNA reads TGTGCCAGCTCACCACTCGCCCTTAGCGAGCAGTACTTC.

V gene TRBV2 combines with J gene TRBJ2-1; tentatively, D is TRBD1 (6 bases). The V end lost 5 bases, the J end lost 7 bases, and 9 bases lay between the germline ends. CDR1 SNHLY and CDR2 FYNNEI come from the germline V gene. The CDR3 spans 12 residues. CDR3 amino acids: CASSWTENEQFF. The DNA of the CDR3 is TGTGCCAGCAGTTGGACAGAAAATGAGCAGTTCTTC.

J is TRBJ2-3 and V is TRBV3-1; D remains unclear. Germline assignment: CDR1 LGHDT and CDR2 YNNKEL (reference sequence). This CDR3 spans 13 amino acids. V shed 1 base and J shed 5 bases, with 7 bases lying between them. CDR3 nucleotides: TGTGCCAGCAGCCAAGTTGCAGGAGATACGCAGTATTTT. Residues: CASSQVAGDTQYF.

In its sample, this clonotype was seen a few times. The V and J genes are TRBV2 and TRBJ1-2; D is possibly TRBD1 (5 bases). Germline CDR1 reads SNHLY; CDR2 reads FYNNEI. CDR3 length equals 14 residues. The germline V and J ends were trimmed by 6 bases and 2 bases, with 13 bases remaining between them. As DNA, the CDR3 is TGTGCCAGCAGCAGGGTGGCTGCGAACTATGGCTACACCTTC. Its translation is CASSRVAANYGYTF.

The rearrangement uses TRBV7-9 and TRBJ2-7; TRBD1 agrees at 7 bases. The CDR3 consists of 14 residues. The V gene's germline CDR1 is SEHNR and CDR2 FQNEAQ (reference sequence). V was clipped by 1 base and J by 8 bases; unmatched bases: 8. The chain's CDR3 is CASSLEGGRGQQYF. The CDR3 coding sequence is TGTGCCAGCAGCTTAGAAGGGGGAAGGGGGCAGCAGTACTTC.